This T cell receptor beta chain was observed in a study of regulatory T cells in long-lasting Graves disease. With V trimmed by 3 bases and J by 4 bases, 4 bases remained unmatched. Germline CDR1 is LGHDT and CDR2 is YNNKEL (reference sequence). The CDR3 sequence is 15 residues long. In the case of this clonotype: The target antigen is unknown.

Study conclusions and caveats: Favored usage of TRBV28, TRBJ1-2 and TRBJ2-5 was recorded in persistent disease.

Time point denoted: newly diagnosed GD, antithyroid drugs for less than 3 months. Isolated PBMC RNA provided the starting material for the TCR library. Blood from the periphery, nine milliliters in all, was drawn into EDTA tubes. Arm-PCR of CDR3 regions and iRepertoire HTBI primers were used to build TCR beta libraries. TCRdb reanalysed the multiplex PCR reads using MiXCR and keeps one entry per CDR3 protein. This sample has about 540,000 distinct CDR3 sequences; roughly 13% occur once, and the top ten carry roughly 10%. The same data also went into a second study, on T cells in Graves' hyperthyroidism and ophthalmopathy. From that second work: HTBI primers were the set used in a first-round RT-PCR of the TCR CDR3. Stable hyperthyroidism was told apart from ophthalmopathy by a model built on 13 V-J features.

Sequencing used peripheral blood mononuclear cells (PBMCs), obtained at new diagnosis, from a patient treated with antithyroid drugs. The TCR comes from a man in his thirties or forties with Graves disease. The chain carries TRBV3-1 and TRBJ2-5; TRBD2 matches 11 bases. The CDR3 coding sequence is TGTGCCAGCAGCCAGTACGGACTAGCGGGAGAGACCCAGTACTTC. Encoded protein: CASSQYGLAGETQYF.